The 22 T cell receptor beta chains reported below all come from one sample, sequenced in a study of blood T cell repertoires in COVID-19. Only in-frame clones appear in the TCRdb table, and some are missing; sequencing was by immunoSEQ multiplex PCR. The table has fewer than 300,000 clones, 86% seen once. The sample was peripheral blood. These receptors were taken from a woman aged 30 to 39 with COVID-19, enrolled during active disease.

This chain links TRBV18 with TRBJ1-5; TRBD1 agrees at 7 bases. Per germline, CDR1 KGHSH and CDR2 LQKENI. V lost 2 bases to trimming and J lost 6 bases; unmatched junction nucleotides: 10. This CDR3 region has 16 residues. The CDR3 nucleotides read TGTGCCAGCTCACCAAGCACCACAGGGGTTGCTCAGCCCCAGCATTTT. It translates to CASSPSTTGVAQPQHF.

CDR3: CASSQEGQFDYGYTF. In DNA, the CDR3 is TGTGCCAGCAGCCAAGAGGGGCAGTTTGACTATGGCTACACCTTC. The chain has TRBV4-2 and TRBJ1-2; the D gene is possibly TRBD1 (5 bases). The germline V gene has CDR1 LGHNA and CDR2 YNFKEQ. The CDR3 runs to 15 residues. The V gene lost 0 bases and the J gene lost 3 bases, with 11 bases spanning the gap.

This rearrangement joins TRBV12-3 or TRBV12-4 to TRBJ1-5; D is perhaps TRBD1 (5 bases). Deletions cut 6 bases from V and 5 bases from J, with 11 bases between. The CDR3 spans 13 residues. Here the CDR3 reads CASRNRGDQPQHF. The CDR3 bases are TGTGCCAGCAGAAACCGGGGGGATCAGCCCCAGCATTTT.

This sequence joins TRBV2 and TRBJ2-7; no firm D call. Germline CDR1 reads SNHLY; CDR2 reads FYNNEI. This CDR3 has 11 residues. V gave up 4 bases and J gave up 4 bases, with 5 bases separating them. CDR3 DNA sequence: TGTGCCAGCAGTGGCCAGTACGAGCAGTACTTC. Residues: CASSGQYEQYF.

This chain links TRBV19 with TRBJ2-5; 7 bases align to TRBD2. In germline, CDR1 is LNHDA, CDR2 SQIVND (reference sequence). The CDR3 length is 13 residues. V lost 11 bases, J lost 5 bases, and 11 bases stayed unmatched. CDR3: CASQTRGGETQYF. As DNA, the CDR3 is TGTGCCTCTCAGACACGGGGAGGGGAGACCCAGTACTTC.

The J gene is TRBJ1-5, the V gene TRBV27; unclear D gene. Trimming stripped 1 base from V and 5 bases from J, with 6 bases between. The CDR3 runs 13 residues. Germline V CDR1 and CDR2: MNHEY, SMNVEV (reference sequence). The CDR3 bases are TGTGCCAGCAGTTTATGGGGAGATCAGCCCCAGCATTTT. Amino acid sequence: CASSLWGDQPQHF.

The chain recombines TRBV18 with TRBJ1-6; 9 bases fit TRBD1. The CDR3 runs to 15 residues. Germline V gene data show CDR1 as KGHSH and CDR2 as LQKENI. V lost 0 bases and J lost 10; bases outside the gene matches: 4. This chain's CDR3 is CASSPPGDRGSPLHF. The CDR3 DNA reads TGTGCCAGCTCACCACCAGGTGACAGGGGGTCACCCCTCCACTTT.

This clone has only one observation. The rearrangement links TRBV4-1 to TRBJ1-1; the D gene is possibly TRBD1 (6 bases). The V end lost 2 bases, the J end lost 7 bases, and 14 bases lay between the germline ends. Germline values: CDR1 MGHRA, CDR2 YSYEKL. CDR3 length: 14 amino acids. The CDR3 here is CASSQTSGVSEAFF. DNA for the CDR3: TGCGCCAGCAGCCAAACTTCAGGGGTGAGTGAAGCTTTCTTT.

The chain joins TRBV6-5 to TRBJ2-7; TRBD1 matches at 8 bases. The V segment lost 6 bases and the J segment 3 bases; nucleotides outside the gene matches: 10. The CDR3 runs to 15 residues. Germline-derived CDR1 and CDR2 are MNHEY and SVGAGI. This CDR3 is CASRHTQGAHYEQYF. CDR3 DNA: TGTGCCAGCAGACACACCCAGGGGGCCCACTACGAGCAGTACTTC.

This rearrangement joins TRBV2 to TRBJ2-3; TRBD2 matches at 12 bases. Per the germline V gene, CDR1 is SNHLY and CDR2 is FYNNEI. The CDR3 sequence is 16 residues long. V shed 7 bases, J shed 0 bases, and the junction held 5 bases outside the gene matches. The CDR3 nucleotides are TGTGCCAGCAAGCTAGCGGGGGGGTATAGCACAGATACGCAGTATTTT. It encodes CASKLAGGYSTDTQYF.

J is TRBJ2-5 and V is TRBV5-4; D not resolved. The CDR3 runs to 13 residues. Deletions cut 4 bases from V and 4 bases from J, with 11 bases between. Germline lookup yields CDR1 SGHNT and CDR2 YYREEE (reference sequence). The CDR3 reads CASSPSGRETQYF. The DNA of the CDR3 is TGTGCCAGCAGCCCGAGTGGGCGAGAGACCCAGTACTTC.

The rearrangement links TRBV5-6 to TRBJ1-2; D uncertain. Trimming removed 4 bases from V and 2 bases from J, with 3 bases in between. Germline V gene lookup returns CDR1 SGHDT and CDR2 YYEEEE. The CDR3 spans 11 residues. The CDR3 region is CASSENYGYTF. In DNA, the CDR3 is TGTGCCAGCAGCGAGAACTATGGCTACACCTTC.

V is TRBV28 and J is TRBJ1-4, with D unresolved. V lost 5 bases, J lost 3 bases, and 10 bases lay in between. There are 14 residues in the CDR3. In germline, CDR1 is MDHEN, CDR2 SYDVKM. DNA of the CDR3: TGTGCCAGCAGTGTACAGATGGCTAATGAAAAACTGTTTTTT. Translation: CASSVQMANEKLFF.

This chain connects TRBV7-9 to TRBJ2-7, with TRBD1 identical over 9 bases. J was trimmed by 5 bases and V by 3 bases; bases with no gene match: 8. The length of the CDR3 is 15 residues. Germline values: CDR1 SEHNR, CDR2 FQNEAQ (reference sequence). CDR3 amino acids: CASSLTGTGINEQYF. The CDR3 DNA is TGTGCCAGCAGCTTGACCGGGACAGGGATCAACGAGCAGTACTTC.

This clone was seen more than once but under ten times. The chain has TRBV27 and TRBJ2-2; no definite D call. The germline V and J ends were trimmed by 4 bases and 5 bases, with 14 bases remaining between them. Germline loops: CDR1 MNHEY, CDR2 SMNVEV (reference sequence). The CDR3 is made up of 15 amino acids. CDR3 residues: CASSSPETPTGELFF. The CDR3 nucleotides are TGTGCCAGCAGTTCCCCCGAAACTCCTACCGGGGAGCTGTTTTTT.

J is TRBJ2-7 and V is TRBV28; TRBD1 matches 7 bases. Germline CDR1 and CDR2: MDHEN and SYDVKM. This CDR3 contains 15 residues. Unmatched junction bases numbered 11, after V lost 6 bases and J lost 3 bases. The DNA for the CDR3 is TGTGCCAGCAGCATAGCCCCGGGACAGAGCTACGAGCAGTACTTC. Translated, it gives CASSIAPGQSYEQYF.

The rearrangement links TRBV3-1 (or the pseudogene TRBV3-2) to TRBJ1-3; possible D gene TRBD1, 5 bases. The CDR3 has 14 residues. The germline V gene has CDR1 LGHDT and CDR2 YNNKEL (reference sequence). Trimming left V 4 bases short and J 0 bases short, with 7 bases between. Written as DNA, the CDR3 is TGTGCCAGCAGCCGGGACTACTCTGGAAACACCATATATTTT. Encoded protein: CASSRDYSGNTIYF.

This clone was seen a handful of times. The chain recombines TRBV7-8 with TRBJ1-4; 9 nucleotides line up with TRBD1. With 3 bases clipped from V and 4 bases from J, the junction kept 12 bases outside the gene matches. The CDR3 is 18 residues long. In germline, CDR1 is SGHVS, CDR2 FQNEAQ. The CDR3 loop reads CASSFLVPGQGYNEKLFF. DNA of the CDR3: TGTGCCAGCAGCTTTTTGGTACCGGGACAGGGTTATAATGAAAAACTGTTTTTT.

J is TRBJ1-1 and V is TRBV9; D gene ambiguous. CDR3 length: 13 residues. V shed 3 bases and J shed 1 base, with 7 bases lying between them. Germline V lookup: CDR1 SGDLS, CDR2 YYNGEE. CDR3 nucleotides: TGTGCCAGCAGCGGGCGGGGGAACACTGAAGCTTTCTTT. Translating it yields CASSGRGNTEAFF.

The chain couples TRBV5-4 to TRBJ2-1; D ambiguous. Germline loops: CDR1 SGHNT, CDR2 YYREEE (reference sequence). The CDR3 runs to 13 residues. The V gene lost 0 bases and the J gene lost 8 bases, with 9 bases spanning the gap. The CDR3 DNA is TGTGCCAGCAGCTTGGTCCGCACGGATGAGCAGTTCTTC. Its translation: CASSLVRTDEQFF.

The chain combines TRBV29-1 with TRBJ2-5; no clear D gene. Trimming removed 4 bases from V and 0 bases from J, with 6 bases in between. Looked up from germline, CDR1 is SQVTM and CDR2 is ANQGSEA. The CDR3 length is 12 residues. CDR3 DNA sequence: TGCAGCGTTGTGTCTCACCAAGAGACCCAGTACTTC. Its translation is CSVVSHQETQYF.

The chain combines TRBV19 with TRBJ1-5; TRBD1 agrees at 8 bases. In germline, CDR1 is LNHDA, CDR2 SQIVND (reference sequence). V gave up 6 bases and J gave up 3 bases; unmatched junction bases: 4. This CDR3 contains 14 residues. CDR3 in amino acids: CASSRDRINQPQHF. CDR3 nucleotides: TGTGCCAGTAGCCGGGACAGGATCAATCAGCCCCAGCATTTT. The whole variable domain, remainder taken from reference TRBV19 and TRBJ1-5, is DGGITQSPKYLFRKEGQNVTLSCEQNLNHDAMYWYRQDPGQGLRLIYYSQIVNDFQKGDIAEGYSVSREKKESFPLTVTSAQKNPTAFYLCASSRDRINQPQHFGDGTRLSIL.